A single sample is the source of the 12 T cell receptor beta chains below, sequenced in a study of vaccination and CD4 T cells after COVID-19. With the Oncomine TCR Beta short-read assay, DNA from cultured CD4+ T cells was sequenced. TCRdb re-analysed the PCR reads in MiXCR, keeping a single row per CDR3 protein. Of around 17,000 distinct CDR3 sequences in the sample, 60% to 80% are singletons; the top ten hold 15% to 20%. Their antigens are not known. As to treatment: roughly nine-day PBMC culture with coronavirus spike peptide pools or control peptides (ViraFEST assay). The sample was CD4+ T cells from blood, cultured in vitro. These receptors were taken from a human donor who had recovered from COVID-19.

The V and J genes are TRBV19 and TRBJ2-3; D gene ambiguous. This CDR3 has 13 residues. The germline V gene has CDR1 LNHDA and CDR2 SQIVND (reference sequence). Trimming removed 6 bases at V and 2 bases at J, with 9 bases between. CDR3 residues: CASRGFPTDTQYF. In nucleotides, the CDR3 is TGTGCCAGTAGGGGCTTCCCCACAGATACGCAGTATTTT.

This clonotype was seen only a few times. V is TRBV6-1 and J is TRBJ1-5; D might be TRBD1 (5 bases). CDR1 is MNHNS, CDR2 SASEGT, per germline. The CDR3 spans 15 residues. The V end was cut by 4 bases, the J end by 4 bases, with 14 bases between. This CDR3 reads CASSGSGAGNQPQHF. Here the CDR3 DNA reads TGTGCCAGCAGTGGATCCGGGGCTGGGAATCAGCCCCAGCATTTT.

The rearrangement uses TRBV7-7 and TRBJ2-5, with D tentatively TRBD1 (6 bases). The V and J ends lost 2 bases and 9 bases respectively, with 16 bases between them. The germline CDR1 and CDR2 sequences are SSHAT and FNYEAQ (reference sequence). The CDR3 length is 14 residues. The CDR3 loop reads CASSLSRSGDPQYF. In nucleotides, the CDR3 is TGTGCCAGCAGCTTAAGTCGGTCAGGGGACCCCCAGTACTTC.

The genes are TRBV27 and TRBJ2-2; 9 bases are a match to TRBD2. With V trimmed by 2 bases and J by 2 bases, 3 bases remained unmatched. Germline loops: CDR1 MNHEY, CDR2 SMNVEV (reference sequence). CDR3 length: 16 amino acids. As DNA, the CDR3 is TGTGCCAGCAGTTTAGAGCTAGCGGGAAACACCGGGGAGCTGTTTTTT. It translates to CASSLELAGNTGELFF.

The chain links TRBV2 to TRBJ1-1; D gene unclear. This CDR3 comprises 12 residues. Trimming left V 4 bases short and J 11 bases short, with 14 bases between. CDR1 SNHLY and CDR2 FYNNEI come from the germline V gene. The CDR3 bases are TGTGCCAGCAGTGTATCGGGAAGTGGTGCTTTCTTT. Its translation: CASSVSGSGAFF.

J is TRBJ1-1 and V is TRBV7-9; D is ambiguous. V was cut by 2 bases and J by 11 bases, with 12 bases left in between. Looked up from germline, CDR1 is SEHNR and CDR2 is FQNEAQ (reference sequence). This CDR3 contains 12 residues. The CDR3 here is CASSLSSRSAFF. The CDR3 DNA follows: TGTGCCAGCAGCTTATCCAGCAGGTCGGCTTTCTTT.

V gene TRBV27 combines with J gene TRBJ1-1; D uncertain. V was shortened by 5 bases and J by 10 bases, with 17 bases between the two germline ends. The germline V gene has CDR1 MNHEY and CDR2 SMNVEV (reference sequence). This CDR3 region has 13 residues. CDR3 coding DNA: TGTGCCAGCAGTCCCCACGGAGGGTCTACAGCTTTCTTT. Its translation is CASSPHGGSTAFF.

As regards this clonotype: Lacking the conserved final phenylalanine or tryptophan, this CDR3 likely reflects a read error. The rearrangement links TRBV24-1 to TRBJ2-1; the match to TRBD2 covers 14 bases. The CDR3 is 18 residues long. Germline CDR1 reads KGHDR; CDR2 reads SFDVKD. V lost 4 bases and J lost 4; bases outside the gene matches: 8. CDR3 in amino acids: CATSDPRLAGGGYNEQFL. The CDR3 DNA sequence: TGTGCCACCAGTGACCCTCGACTAGCGGGAGGGGGGTACAATGAGCAGTTCCTC.

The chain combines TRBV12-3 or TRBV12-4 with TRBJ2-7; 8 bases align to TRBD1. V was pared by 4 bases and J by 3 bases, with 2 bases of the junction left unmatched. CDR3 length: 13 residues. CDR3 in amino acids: CASSSQGDYEQYF. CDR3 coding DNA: TGTGCCAGCAGTTCACAGGGGGACTACGAGCAGTACTTC.

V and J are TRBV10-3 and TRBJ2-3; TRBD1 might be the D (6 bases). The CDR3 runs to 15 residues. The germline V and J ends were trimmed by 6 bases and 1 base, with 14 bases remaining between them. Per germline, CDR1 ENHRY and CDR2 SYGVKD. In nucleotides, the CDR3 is TGTGCCATCAGCGGACAGCATGGGGGCACAGATACGCAGTATTTT. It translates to CAISGQHGGTDTQYF.

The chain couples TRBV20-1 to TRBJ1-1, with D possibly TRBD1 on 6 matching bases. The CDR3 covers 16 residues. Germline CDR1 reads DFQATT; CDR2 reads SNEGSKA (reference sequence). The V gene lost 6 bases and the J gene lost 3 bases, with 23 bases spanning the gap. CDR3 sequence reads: CSAPGTFLTRDTEAFF. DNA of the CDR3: TGCAGTGCGCCCGGGACATTTCTCACCAGGGACACTGAAGCTTTCTTT.

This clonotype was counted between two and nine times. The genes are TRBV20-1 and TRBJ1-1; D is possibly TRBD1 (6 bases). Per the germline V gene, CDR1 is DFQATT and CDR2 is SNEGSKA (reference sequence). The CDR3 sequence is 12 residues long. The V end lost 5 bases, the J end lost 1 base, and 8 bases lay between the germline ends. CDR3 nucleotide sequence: TGCAGTGCTGAGGGACAGAACACTGAAGCTTTCTTT. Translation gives CSAEGQNTEAFF.